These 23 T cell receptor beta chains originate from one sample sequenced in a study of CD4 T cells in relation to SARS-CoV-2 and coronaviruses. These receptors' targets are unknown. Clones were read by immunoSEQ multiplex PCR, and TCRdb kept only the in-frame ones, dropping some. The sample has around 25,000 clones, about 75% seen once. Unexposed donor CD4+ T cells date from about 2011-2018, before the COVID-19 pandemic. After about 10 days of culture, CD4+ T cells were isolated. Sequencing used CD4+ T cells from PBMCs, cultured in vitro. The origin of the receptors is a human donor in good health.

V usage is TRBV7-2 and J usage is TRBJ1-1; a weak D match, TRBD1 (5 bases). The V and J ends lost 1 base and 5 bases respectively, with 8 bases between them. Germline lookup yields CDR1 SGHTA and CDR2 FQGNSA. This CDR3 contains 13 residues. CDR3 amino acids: CASSLVQGTEAFF. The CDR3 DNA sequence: TGTGCCAGCAGCTTAGTCCAGGGAACTGAAGCTTTCTTT. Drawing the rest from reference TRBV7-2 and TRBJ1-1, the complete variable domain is GAGVSQSPSNKVTEKGKDVELRCDPISGHTALYWYRQSLGQGLEFLIYFQGNSAPDKSGLPSDRFSAERTGGSVSTLTIQRTQQEDSAVYLCASSLVQGTEAFFGQGTRLTVV.

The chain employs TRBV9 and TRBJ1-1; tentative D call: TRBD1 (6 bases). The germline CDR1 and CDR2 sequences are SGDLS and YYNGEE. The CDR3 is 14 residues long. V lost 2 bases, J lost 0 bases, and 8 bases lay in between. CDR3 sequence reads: CASSVTGMNTEAFF. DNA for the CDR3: TGTGCCAGCAGCGTCACAGGGATGAACACTGAAGCTTTCTTT.

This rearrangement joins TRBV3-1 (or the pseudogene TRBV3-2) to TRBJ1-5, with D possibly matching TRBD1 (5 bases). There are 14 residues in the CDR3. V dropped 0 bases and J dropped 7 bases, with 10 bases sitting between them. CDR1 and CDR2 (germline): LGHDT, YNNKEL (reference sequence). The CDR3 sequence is CASSQDWRGQPQHF. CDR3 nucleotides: TGTGCCAGCAGCCAAGATTGGAGGGGACAGCCCCAGCATTTT.

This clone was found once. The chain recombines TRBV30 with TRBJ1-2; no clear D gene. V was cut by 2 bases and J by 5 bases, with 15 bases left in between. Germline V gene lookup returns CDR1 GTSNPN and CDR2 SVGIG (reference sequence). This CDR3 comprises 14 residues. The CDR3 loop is CAWSLDSRVYGYTF. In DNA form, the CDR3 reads TGTGCCTGGAGTTTGGACTCCCGAGTTTATGGCTACACCTTC.

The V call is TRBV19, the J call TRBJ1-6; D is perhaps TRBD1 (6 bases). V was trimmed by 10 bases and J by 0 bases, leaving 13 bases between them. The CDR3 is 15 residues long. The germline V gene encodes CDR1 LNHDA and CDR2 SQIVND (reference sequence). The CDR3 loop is CATAQGSSYNSPLHF. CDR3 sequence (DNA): TGTGCCACCGCACAGGGAAGCTCCTATAATTCACCCCTCCACTTT.

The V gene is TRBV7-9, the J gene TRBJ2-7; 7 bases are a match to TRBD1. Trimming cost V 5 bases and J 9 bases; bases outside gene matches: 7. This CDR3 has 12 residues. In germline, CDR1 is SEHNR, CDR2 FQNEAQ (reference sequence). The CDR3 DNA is TGTGCCAGCAGCCCCGAAGGGGGCGTGCAGTACTTC. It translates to CASSPEGGVQYF.

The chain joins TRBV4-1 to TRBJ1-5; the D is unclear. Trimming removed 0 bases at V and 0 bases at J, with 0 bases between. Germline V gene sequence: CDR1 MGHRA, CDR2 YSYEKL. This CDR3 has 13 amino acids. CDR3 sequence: CASSQDSNQPQHF. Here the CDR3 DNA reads TGCGCCAGCAGCCAAGATAGCAATCAGCCCCAGCATTTT.

The CDR3, as DNA: TGTGCCAGCAGCTTCCAGGGGGACTTCAATCAGCCCCAGCATTTT. This gives the protein CASSFQGDFNQPQHF. This chain links TRBV5-5 with TRBJ1-5; 7 bases are a match to TRBD1. The CDR3 length is 15 residues. V dropped 2 bases and J dropped 3; count of bases not matched to a gene: 5. The V gene's germline CDR1 is SGHKS and CDR2 YYEKEE (reference sequence). The full variable domain, completed using reference TRBV5-5 and TRBJ1-5, is DAGVTQSPTHLIKTRGQQVTLRCSPISGHKSVSWYQQVLGQGPQFIFQYYEKEERGRGNFPDRFSARQFPNYSSELNVNALLLGDSALYLCASSFQGDFNQPQHFGDGTRLSIL.

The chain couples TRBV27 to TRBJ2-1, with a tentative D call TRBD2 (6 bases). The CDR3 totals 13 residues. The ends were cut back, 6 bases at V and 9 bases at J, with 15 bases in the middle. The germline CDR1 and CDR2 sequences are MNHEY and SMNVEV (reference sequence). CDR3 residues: CASRINGGSEQFF. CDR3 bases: TGTGCCAGCAGAATCAACGGAGGGAGTGAGCAGTTCTTC.

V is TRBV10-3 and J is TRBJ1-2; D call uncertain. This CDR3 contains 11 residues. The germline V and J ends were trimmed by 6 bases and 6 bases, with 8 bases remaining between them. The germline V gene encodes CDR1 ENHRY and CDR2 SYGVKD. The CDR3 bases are TGTGCCATCAGCAAAACAGATGGCTACACCTTC. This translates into CAISKTDGYTF.

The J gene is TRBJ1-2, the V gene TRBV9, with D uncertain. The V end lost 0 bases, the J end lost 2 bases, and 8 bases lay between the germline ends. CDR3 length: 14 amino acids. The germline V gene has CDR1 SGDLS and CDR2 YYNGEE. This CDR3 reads CASSVEGGNYGYTF. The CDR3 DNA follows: TGTGCCAGCAGCGTAGAAGGTGGAAACTATGGCTACACCTTC.

This CDR3 is CASSPGQFSGNTIYF. DNA of the CDR3: TGTGCCAGTAGCCCCGGACAGTTCTCTGGAAACACCATATATTTT. The rearrangement uses TRBV19 and TRBJ1-3, with a possible D match to TRBD1 (6 bases). Trimming took 6 bases from V and 0 from J, leaving 12 bases between them. CDR1 and CDR2 (germline): LNHDA, SQIVND (reference sequence). CDR3 length: 15 residues.

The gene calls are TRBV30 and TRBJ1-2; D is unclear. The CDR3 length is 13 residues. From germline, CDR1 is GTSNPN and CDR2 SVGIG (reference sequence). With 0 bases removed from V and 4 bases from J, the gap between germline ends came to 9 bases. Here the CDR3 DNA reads TGTGCCTGGAGTGTACCCCTTGTCTATGGCTACACCTTC. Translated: CAWSVPLVYGYTF.

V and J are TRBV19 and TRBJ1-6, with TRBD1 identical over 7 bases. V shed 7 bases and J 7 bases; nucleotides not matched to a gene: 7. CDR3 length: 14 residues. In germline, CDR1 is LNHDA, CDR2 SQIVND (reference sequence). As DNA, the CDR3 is TGTGCCAGTAACAGAAGGGGGCTGAATTCACCCCTCCACTTT. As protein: CASNRRGLNSPLHF.

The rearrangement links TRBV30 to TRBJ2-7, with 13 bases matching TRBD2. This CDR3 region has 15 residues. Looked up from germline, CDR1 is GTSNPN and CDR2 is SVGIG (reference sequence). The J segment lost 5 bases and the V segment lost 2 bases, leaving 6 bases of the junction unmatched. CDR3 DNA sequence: TGTGCCTGGAGTCGCGGACTAGCGGGAGTGGACGAGCAGTACTTC. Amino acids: CAWSRGLAGVDEQYF.

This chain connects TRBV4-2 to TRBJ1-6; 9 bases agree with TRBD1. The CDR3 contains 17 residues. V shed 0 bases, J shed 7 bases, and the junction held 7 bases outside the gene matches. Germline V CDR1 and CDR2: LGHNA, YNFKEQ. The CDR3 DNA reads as TGTGCCAGCAGCCAAGATCCATTGGACAGGGGAAATTCACCCCTCCACTTT. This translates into CASSQDPLDRGNSPLHF.

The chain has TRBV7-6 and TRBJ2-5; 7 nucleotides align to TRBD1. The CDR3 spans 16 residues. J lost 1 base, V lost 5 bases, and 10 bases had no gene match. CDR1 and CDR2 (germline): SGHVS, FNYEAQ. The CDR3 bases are TGTGCCAGCAGCACAGGGGTCCTCCCCACCCAAGAGACCCAGTACTTC. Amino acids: CASSTGVLPTQETQYF.

Written as DNA, the CDR3 is TGTGCCAGCAGTCTGTCAGGGGGCAATGAGCAGTTCTTC. Translation: CASSLSGGNEQFF. The chain combines TRBV2 with TRBJ2-1; 7 nucleotides agree with TRBD1. The V gene's germline CDR1 is SNHLY and CDR2 FYNNEI. V gave up 5 bases and J gave up 6 bases; unmatched junction bases: 4. The CDR3 contains 13 residues.

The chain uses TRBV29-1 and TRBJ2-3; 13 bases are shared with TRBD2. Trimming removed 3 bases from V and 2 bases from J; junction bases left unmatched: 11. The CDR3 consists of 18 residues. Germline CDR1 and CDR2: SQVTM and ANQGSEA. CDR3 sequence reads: CSVDTGLAGPRVTDTQYF. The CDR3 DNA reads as TGCAGCGTTGATACGGGACTAGCGGGGCCGAGGGTCACAGATACGCAGTATTTT.

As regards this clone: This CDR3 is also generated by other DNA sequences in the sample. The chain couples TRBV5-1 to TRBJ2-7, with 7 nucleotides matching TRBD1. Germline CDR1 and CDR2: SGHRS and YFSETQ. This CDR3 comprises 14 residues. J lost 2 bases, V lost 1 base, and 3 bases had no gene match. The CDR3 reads CASSLNRGPYEQYF. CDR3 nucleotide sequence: TGCGCCAGCAGCTTGAACAGGGGCCCCTACGAGCAGTACTTC. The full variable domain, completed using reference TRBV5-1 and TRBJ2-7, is KAGVTQTPRYLIKTRGQQVTLSCSPISGHRSVSWYQQTPGQGLQFLFEYFSETQRNKGNFPGRFSGRQFSNSRSEMNVSTLELGDSALYLCASSLNRGPYEQYFGPGTRLTVT.

CDR3 sequence reads: CASSPTSGNNEQFF. DNA for the CDR3: TGTGCCAGCTCACCAACTAGCGGGAACAATGAGCAGTTCTTC. V and J are TRBV18 and TRBJ2-1; TRBD2 aligns across 10 bases. Losses at the gene ends were 2 bases for V and 5 bases for J; bases not matched to a gene: 0. The length of the CDR3 is 14 residues. CDR1 KGHSH and CDR2 LQKENI come from the germline V gene.

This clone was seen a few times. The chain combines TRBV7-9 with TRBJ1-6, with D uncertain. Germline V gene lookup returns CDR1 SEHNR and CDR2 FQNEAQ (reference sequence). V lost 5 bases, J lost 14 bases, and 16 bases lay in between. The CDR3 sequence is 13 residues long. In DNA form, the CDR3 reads TGTGCCAGCAGCCCAAGTGGGGTCGTCTCCCTCCACTTT. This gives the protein CASSPSGVVSLHF.

CDR3 in amino acids: CATSISSGSLHNEQFF. The CDR3 DNA is TGTGCCACCAGTATTTCTAGCGGGAGTCTCCACAATGAGCAGTTCTTC. The chain joins TRBV15 to TRBJ2-1; 10 nucleotides align to TRBD2. Germline V lookup: CDR1 LNHNV, CDR2 YYDKDF (reference sequence). This CDR3 is 16 amino acids long. Trimming removed 6 bases from V and 5 bases from J; junction bases left unmatched: 10.